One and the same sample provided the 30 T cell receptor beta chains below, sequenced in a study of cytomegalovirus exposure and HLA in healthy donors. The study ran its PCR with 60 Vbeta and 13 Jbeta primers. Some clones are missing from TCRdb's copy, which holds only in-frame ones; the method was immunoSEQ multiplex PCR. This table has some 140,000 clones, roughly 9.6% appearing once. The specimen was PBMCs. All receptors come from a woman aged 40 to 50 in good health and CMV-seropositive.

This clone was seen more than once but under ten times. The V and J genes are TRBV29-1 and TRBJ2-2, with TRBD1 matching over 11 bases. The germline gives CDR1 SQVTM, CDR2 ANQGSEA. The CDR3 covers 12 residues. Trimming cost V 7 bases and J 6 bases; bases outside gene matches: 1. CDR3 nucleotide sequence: TGCAGCGGGGGACAGGGGGCCGGGGAGCTGTTTTTT. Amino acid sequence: CSGGQGAGELFF.

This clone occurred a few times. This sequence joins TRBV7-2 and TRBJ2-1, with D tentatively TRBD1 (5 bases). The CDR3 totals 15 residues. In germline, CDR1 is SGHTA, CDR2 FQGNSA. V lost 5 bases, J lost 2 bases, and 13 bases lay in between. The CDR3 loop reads CASSRPQDTYNEQFF. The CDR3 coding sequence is TGTGCCAGCAGCCGCCCCCAGGACACCTACAATGAGCAGTTCTTC.

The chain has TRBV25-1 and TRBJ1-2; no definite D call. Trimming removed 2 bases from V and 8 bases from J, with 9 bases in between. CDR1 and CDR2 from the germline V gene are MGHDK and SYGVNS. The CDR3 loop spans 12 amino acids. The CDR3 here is CASSEGPWGYTF. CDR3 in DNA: TGTGCCAGCAGTGAAGGGCCGTGGGGCTACACCTTC.

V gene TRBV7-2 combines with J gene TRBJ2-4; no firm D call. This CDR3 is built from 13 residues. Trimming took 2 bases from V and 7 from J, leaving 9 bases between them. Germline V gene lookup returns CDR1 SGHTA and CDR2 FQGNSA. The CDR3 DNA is TGTGCCAGCAGCTTACCCCCCTTGAACATTCAGTACTTC. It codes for CASSLPPLNIQYF.

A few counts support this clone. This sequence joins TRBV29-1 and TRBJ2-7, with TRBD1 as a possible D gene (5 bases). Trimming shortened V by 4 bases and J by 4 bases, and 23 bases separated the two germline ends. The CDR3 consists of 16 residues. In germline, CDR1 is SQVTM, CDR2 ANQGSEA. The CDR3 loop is CSVVCDSWSLWYEQYF. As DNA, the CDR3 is TGCAGCGTTGTGTGCGACAGTTGGAGTCTCTGGTACGAGCAGTACTTC.

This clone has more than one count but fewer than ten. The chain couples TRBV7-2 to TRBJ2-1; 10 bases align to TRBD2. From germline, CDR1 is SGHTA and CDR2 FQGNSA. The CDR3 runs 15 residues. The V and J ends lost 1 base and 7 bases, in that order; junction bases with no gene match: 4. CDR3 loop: CASSLEIAGGNEQFF. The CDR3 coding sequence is TGTGCCAGCAGCTTAGAAATAGCGGGGGGAAATGAGCAGTTCTTC.

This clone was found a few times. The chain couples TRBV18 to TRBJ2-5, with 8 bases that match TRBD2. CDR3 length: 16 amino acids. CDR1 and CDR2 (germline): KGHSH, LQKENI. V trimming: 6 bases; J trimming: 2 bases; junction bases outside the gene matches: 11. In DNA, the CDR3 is TGTGCCAGCTCCCCCGGGACTAGAAAGGTACAAGAGACCCAGTACTTC. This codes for CASSPGTRKVQETQYF.

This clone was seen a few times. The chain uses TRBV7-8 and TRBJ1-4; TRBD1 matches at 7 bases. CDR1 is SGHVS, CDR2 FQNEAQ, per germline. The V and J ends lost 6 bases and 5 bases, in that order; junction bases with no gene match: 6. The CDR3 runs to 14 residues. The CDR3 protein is CASRGGQLNEKLFF. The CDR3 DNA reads TGTGCCAGCAGAGGGGGACAGTTAAATGAAAAACTGTTTTTT.

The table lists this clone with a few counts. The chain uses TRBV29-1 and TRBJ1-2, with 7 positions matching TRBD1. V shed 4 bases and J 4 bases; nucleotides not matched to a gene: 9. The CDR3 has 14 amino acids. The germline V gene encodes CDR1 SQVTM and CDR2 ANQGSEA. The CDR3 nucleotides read TGCAGCGTTGGGAGACGACCAGGGGGCTATGGCTACACCTTC. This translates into CSVGRRPGGYGYTF.

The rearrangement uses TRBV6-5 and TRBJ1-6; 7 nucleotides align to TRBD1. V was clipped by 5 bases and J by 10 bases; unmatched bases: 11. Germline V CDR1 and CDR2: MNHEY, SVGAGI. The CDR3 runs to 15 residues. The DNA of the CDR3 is TGTGCCAGCAGTATTACAGGGGTGTGGGGATCACCCCTCCACTTT. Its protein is CASSITGVWGSPLHF.

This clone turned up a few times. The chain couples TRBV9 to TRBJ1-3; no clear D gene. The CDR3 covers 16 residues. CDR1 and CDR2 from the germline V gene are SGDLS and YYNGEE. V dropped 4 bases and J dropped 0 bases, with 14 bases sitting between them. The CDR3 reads CASSPQTGYSGNTIYF. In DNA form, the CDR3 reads TGTGCCAGCAGCCCCCAGACGGGATACTCTGGAAACACCATATATTTT.

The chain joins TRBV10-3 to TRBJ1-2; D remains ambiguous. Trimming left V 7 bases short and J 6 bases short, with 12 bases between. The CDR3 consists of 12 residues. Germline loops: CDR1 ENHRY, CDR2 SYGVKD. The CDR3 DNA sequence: TGTGCCATCACCCCCGGTTCTCATGGCTACACCTTC. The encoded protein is CAITPGSHGYTF.

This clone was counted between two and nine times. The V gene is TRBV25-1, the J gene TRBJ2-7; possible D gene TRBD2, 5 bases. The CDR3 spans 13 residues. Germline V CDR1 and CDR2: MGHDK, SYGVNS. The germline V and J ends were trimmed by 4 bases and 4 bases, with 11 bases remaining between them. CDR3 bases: TGTGCCAGCAGTGCCCTGGACTCATACGAGCAGTACTTC. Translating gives CASSALDSYEQYF.

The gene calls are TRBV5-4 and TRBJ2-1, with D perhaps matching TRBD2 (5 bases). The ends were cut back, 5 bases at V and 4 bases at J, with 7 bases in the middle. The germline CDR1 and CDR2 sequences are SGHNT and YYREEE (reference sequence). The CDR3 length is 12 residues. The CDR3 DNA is TGTGCCAGCAGGGACTTTTACAATGAGCAGTTCTTC. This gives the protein CASRDFYNEQFF.

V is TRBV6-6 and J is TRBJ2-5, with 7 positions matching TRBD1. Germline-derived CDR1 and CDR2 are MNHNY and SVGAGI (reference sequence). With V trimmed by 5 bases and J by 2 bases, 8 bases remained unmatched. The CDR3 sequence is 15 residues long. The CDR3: CASSDSQGVQETQYF. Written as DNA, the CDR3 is TGTGCCAGCAGTGACAGCCAGGGGGTTCAAGAGACCCAGTACTTC.

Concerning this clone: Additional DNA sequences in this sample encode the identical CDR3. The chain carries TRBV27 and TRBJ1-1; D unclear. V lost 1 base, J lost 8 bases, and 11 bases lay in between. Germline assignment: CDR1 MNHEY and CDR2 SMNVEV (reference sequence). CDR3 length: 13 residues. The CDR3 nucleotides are TGTGCCAGCAGTTTATGTGGGAGCTGCGAAGCTTTCTTT. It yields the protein CASSLCGSCEAFF.

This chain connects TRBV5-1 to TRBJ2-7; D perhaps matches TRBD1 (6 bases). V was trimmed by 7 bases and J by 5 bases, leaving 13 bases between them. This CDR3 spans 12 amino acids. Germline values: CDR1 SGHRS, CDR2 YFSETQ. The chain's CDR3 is CASRWGTNEQYF. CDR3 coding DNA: TGCGCCAGCCGGTGGGGGACAAACGAGCAGTACTTC.

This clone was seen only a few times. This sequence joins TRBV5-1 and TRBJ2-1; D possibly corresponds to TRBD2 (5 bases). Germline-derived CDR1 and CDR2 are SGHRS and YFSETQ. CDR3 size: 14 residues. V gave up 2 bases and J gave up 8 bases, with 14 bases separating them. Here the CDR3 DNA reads TGCGCCAGCAGCTTTAGCGTGGGATCCGATGAGCAGTTCTTC. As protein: CASSFSVGSDEQFF.

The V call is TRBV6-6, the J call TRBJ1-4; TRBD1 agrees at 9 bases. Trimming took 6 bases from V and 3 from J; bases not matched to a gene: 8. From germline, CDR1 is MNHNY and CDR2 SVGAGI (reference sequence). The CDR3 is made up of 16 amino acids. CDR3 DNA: TGTGCCAGCAGCCCGGGACAGGGCGGCCCTAATGAAAAACTGTTTTTT. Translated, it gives CASSPGQGGPNEKLFF.

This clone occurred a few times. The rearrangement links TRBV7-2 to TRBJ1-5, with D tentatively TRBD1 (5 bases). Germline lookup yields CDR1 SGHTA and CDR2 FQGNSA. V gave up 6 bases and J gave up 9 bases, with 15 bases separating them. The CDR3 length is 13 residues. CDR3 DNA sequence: TGTGCCAGCAGGACGGACACCTCAGGGCCCCAGCATTTT. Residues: CASRTDTSGPQHF. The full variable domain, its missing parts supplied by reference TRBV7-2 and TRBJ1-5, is GAGVSQSPSNKVTEKGKDVELRCDPISGHTALYWYRQSLGQGLEFLIYFQGNSAPDKSGLPSDRFSAERTGGSVSTLTIQRTQQEDSAVYLCASRTDTSGPQHFGDGTRLSIL.

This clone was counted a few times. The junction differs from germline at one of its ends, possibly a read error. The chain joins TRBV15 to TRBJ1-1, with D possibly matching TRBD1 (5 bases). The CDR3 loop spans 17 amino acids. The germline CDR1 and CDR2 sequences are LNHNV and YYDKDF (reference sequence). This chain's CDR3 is CTTSRDRSGGWHTEAFF. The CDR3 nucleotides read TGTACCACCAGCAGAGATAGGAGCGGGGGATGGCACACTGAAGCTTTCTTT.

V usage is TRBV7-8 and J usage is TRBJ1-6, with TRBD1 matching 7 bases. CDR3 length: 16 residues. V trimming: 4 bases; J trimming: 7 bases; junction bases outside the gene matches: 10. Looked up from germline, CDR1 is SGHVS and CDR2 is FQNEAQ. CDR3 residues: CASSSTRGTENSPLHF. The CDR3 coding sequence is TGTGCCAGCAGCTCAACCCGCGGGACAGAAAATTCACCCCTCCACTTT.

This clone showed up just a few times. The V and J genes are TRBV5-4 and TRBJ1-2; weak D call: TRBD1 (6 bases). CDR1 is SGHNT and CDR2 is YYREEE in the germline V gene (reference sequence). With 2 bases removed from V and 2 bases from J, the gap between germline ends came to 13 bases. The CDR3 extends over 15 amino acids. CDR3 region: CASSFPSQGNYGYTF. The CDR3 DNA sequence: TGTGCCAGCAGCTTCCCGTCGCAGGGGAACTATGGCTACACCTTC.

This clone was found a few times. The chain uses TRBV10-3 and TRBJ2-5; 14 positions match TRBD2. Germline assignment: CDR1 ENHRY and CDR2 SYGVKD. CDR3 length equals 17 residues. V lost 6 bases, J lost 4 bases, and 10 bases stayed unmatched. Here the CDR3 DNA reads TGTGCCATCAGCCCCGTGACTAGCGGGGGGGCCGGAGAGACCCAGTACTTC. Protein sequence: CAISPVTSGGAGETQYF.

The CDR3 region has the DNA TGCAGCGTGAGACAGGGGGCGAACACTGAAGCTTTCTTT. It codes for CSVRQGANTEAFF. J is TRBJ1-1 and V is TRBV29-1; TRBD1 matches 10 bases. Germline V lookup: CDR1 SQVTM, CDR2 ANQGSEA. V lost 6 bases, J lost 1 base, and 2 bases stayed unmatched. The CDR3 consists of 13 residues.

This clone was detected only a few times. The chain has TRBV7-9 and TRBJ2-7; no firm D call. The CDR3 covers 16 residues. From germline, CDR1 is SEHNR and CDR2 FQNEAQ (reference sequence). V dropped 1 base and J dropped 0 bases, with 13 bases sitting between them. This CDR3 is CASSLGRGQSSYEQYF. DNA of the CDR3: TGTGCCAGCAGCTTAGGAAGAGGCCAGAGCTCCTACGAGCAGTACTTC.

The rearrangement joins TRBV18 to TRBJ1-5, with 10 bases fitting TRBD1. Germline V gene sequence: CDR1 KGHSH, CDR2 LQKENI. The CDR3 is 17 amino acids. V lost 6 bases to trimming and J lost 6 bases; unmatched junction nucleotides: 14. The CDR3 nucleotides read TGTGCCAGCTCGCCCGGGACAGGGGCCATACGAGGTCAGCCCCAGCATTTT. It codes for CASSPGTGAIRGQPQHF.

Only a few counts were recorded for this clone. CDR3 loop: CASSPATGAYNEQFF. In DNA, the CDR3 is TGTGCCAGCTCACCAGCGACAGGGGCCTACAATGAGCAGTTCTTC. This chain joins TRBV18 and TRBJ2-1; 8 nucleotides agree with TRBD1. CDR1 and CDR2 from the germline V gene are KGHSH and LQKENI. V dropped 2 bases and J dropped 2; count of bases not matched to a gene: 2. The CDR3 sequence is 15 residues long.

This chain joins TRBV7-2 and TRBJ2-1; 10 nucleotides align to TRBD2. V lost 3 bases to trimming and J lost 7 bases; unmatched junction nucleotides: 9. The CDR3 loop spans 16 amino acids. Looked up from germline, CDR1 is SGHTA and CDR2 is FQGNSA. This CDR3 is CASSLLAGVLVNEQFF. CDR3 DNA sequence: TGTGCCAGCAGCTTGCTAGCGGGGGTGTTGGTGAATGAGCAGTTCTTC.

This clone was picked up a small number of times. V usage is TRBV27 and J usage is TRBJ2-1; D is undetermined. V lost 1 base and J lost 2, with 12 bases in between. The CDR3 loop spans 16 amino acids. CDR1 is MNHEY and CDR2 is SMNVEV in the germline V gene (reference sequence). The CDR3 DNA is TGTGCCAGCAGTTTATTTTACCCTAGTCCCTACAATGAGCAGTTCTTC. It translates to CASSLFYPSPYNEQFF.